This note documents a single TCR beta chain sequence. Its antigen is unknown. Using immunoSEQ multiplex PCR, the repertoire was profiled, and TCRdb retains in-frame clones only, with some absent. The sample lists around 45,000 clones; approximately 70% were seen once. V was shortened by 0 bases and J by 0 bases, with 6 bases between the two germline ends. The germline CDR1 and CDR2 sequences are SGHRS and YFSETQ. The CDR3 spans 14 residues. Each patient experienced a relapse that followed autologous stem cell transplantation, and brentuximab vedotin exposure varied. The sample comes from a study of PD-1 blockade in classical Hodgkin lymphoma. The study, taken as a whole, reports: At baseline, newly diagnosed patients reportedly showed less TCR diversity than healthy donors.

This sequence was found in a human donor with classical Hodgkin lymphoma. V is TRBV5-1 and J is TRBJ1-1; D ambiguous. The input for sequencing was peripheral blood mononuclear cells (PBMCs), taken before the second cycle of nivolumab. Here the CDR3 DNA reads TGCGCCAGCAGCTTGGTCTCCCTGAACACTGAAGCTTTCTTT. It codes for CASSLVSLNTEAFF.